These 12 T cell receptor beta chains share one sample of origin, sequenced in a study of blood T cell repertoires in COVID-19. TCRdb's table, derived via immunoSEQ multiplex PCR, lists solely in-frame clones and lacks some. The sample consists of about 350,000 clones, approximately 87% of them appearing once. Material: PBMCs or T cells enriched from blood (not recorded which). These TCRs come from a woman in her twenties or thirties who had recovered from COVID-19.

This clone was seen once. The chain employs TRBV11-2 and TRBJ1-3; D not resolved. Germline CDR1 and CDR2: SGHAT and FQNNGV. Trimming pared 0 bases from V and 0 bases from J, leaving 15 bases between. CDR3 length equals 18 residues. CDR3 DNA: TGTGCCAGCAGCTTAGATCTACTCGAATCGCCCTCTGGAAACACCATATATTTT. It encodes CASSLDLLESPSGNTIYF.

V gene TRBV6-5 combines with J gene TRBJ1-2; 9 bases line up with TRBD1. Per germline, CDR1 MNHEY and CDR2 SVGAGI. V trimming: 4 bases; J trimming: 4 bases; junction bases outside the gene matches: 7. The CDR3 runs to 15 residues. This chain's CDR3 is CASSSYPTGGYGYTF. The CDR3 DNA reads TGTGCCAGCAGTTCCTACCCGACAGGGGGCTATGGCTACACCTTC.

The chain employs TRBV14 and TRBJ1-2; weak D call: TRBD1 (5 bases). The CDR3 extends over 16 amino acids. Trimming left V 1 base short and J 0 bases short, with 12 bases between. In germline, CDR1 is SGHDN, CDR2 FVKESK. The CDR3 DNA is TGTGCCAGCAGCCAAGTAAGGGGCGGAACTAACTATGGCTACACCTTC. It codes for CASSQVRGGTNYGYTF.

The chain recombines TRBV30 with TRBJ1-5; 7 positions match TRBD1. J lost 5 bases, V lost 0 bases, and 1 base had no gene match. CDR3 size: 13 residues. In germline, CDR1 is GTSNPN, CDR2 SVGIG (reference sequence). The CDR3 here is CAWSVRGHQPQHF. CDR3 bases: TGTGCCTGGAGTGTTAGGGGGCATCAGCCCCAGCATTTT.

This sequence joins TRBV18 and TRBJ2-7; 8 nucleotides align to TRBD1. The trim removed 0 bases at V and 0 bases at J, leaving 4 bases unmatched. The CDR3 covers 16 residues. Looked up from germline, CDR1 is KGHSH and CDR2 is LQKENI. CDR3 coding DNA: TGTGCCAGCTCACCACCGGACAGGGTAAGCTCCTACGAGCAGTACTTC. Translating it yields CASSPPDRVSSYEQYF. The full variable domain, in which reference TRBV18 and TRBJ2-7 provide the parts outside the CDR3, is NAGVMQNPRHLVRRRGQEARLRCSPMKGHSHVYWYRQLPEEGLKFMVYLQKENIIDESGMPKERFSAEFPKEGPSILRIQQVVRGDSAAYFCASSPPDRVSSYEQYFGPGTRLTVT.

CDR3 residues: CASFTRSYGYTF. CDR3 DNA sequence: TGTGCCAGCTTTACCCGCAGCTATGGCTACACCTTC. The chain recombines TRBV6-5 with TRBJ1-2, with D unresolved. Trimming took 8 bases from V and 4 from J, leaving 11 bases between them. Germline V CDR1 and CDR2: MNHEY, SVGAGI. The CDR3 has 12 residues.

V gene TRBV6-2 or TRBV6-3 combines with J gene TRBJ1-2; D is possibly TRBD1 (6 bases). The CDR3 length is 15 residues. Germline V lookup: CDR1 MNHEY, CDR2 SVGEGT. V lost 2 bases and J 0 bases, leaving 10 bases between the germline ends. The CDR3 protein is CASSYNDRPNYGYTF. For the CDR3, the DNA is TGTGCCAGCAGTTACAACGACAGGCCTAACTATGGCTACACCTTC.

This chain uses TRBV27 with TRBJ1-2, with D possibly TRBD1 on 5 matching bases. V lost 6 bases, J lost 8 bases, and 19 bases lay in between. The CDR3 extends over 14 amino acids. Germline assignment: CDR1 MNHEY and CDR2 SMNVEV (reference sequence). The CDR3 loop reads CASRFTGTLRGYTF. The CDR3 DNA reads TGTGCCAGCAGATTTACAGGTACTCTGCGAGGCTACACCTTC.

This clone was recorded a few times. This sequence joins TRBV29-1 and TRBJ1-6, with D tentatively TRBD1 (5 bases). The V end was cut by 7 bases, the J end by 7 bases, with 14 bases between. The length of the CDR3 is 13 residues. Germline-derived CDR1 and CDR2 are SQVTM and ANQGSEA. Written as DNA, the CDR3 is TGCAGCGCCCGTCAGGGAACGAATTCACCCCTCCACTTT. Protein product: CSARQGTNSPLHF.

This clone was found once. The rearrangement uses TRBV7-2 and TRBJ2-5; TRBD2 agrees at 8 bases. In germline, CDR1 is SGHTA, CDR2 FQGNSA. Trimming cost V 5 bases and J 5 bases; bases outside gene matches: 10. CDR3 size: 15 residues. CDR3 sequence (DNA): TGTGCCAGCAGCCCGTGGGCGGGGGGCCAGGAGACCCAGTACTTC. This translates into CASSPWAGGQETQYF.

V is TRBV27 and J is TRBJ2-7; maybe TRBD1 (5 bases). The length of the CDR3 is 13 residues. In germline, CDR1 is MNHEY, CDR2 SMNVEV (reference sequence). The V end lost 4 bases, the J end lost 6 bases, and 13 bases lay between the germline ends. The CDR3 sequence: CASSWAGYSEQYF. The CDR3 region has the DNA TGTGCCAGCAGTTGGGCAGGGTATAGCGAGCAGTACTTC.

This clone was found once. This sequence joins TRBV10-3 and TRBJ2-1; tentative D call: TRBD2 (6 bases). This CDR3 region has 13 residues. Germline V gene lookup returns CDR1 ENHRY and CDR2 SYGVKD. With 10 bases removed from V and 1 base from J, the gap between germline ends came to 11 bases. The CDR3 region is CATRGDSYNEQFF. Here the CDR3 DNA reads TGTGCCACCCGCGGGGATTCCTACAATGAGCAGTTCTTC.